A selection of T cell receptor beta chains follows, all from one sample in a study of blood T cell repertoires in COVID-19. Only in-frame clones appear in the TCRdb table, and some are missing; sequencing was by immunoSEQ multiplex PCR. Of about 180,000 clones listed, around 85% were seen once; the top ten hold roughly 9.2%. The material sequenced was peripheral blood. These TCRs come from a woman at least 80 years old with acute or convalescent COVID-19. Both conserved end residues are part of each CDR3. A D gene is named only where the DNA matches it firmly. Rows give clone size only sometimes, using once, few, many, or a class for an expanded clone.

j_call,v_call,d_call,cdr3_length,clone_size,cdr3_nt,cdr3_aa
TRBJ1-6,TRBV13,TRBD1,15,-,TGTGCCAGCAGCCCAAGACAGGGAGGTGGGTCACCCCTCCACTTT,CASSPRQGGGSPLHF
TRBJ2-2,TRBV19,TRBD2,16,few,TGTGCCAGTAGGTGGGTTAGCGGGAGAGGCACCGGGGAGCTGTTTTTT,CASRWVSGRGTGELFF
TRBJ1-5,TRBV5-6,TRBD1,13,-,TGTGCCAGCAGCTTTGACAGGGACCAGCCCCAGCATTTT,CASSFDRDQPQHF
TRBJ2-3,TRBV24-1,TRBD2,16,-,TGTGCCACCAGCTTGGGACTAGCGGGAGCCACAGATACGCAGTATTTT,CATSLGLAGATDTQYF
TRBJ2-1,TRBV7-9,-,14,-,TGTGCCAGCAGCTTAGTAAGGGGGTACAATGAGCAGTTCTTC,CASSLVRGYNEQFF
TRBJ1-5,TRBV19,-,17,-,TGTGCCAGCCTGGGTGGCCAGGCGGAGGTGAGCAATCAGCCCCAGCATTTT,CASLGGQAEVSNQPQHF
TRBJ1-1,TRBV11-2,-,15,-,TGTGCCAGCAGCTTAAGCTACCCCGGGGGCACTGAAGCTTTCTTT,CASSLSYPGGTEAFF
TRBJ2-7,TRBV29-1,TRBD2,11,-,TGCAGCGCCCGACTAGCGCACGAGCAGTACTTC,CSARLAHEQYF
TRBJ2-1,TRBV14,-,14,-,TGTGCCAGCAGCCCGGTTTCTAAATACAATGAGCAGTTCTTC,CASSPVSKYNEQFF
TRBJ1-4,TRBV4-1,TRBD1,16,once,TGCGCCAGCAGCCAAGGGCCGGGACAGGGTATTGAAAAACTGTTTTTT,CASSQGPGQGIEKLFF
TRBJ2-7,TRBV30,TRBD2,14,-,TGTGCCTGGAGTGTGGGAGGGCAGGACTACGAGCAGTACTTC,CAWSVGGQDYEQYF
TRBJ2-3,TRBV29-1,-,14,-,TGCAGCGTTGAGCGGGATGTAGGGACAGATACGCAGTATTTT,CSVERDVGTDTQYF
TRBJ1-2,TRBV5-4,-,12,-,TGTGCCAGCAGCGAGTCACACTATGGCTACACCTTC,CASSESHYGYTF
TRBJ1-3,TRBV6-5,TRBD1,15,-,TGTGCCAGCAGTTCCAGACAGGGCTCTGGAAACACCATATATTTT,CASSSRQGSGNTIYF
TRBJ2-7,TRBV7-2,-,13,-,TGTGCCAGCAGCGTGCCGGGACAAATCGAGCAGTACTTC,CASSVPGQIEQYF
TRBJ1-1,TRBV7-3,-,13,-,TGTGCCAGCAGCTTTAGTCCCGACACTGAAGCTTTCTTT,CASSFSPDTEAFF
TRBJ2-2,TRBV18,-,15,-,TGTGCCAGCTCACGGGCAGACGCGAACACCGGGGAGCTGTTTTTT,CASSRADANTGELFF
TRBJ1-5,TRBV6-5,TRBD1,14,-,TGTGCCAGCACCCCGACAGGGTGGAATCAGCCCCAGCATTTT,CASTPTGWNQPQHF
TRBJ1-3,TRBV9,-,13,-,TGTGCCAGCAGCTACGGGACAGGAAACACCATATATTTT,CASSYGTGNTIYF
TRBJ2-1,TRBV3-1/TRBV3-2,TRBD2,21,-,TGTGCCAGCAGCCAACCCGAACCGACTAGCGGGAGGGCAGAACCCTACAATGAGCAGTTCTTC,CASSQPEPTSGRAEPYNEQFF
TRBJ2-3,TRBV6-6,-,15,once,TGTGCCAGCAGTCTCCGCGGAGGGCGGACAGATACGCAGTATTTT,CASSLRGGRTDTQYF
TRBJ2-2,TRBV9,-,15,-,TGTGCCAGCAGCGTCACAGGTCTGAACACCGGGGAGCTGTTTTTT,CASSVTGLNTGELFF
TRBJ2-1,TRBV15,TRBD1,14,-,TGTGCCACCAGTTGGACAGGGGCCAGGTATGAGCAGTTCTTC,CATSWTGARYEQFF
TRBJ1-2,TRBV4-3,-,13,once,TGCGCCAGCAGCCAATCTAGACGGTCTGGCTACACCTTC,CASSQSRRSGYTF
TRBJ1-1,TRBV7-9,-,15,-,TGTGCCAGCAGCCTCCCGAGGGTAATGAACACTGAAGCTTTCTTT,CASSLPRVMNTEAFF
TRBJ1-5,TRBV11-2,-,15,-,TGTGCCAGCAGCTTAGCCAGAAATAGCAATCAGCCCCAGCATTTT,CASSLARNSNQPQHF
TRBJ1-1,TRBV6-5,-,12,-,TGTGCCAGCAGTTACTCGCAGTCTCAAGCTTTCTTT,CASSYSQSQAFF
TRBJ1-1,TRBV7-2,-,13,once,TGTGCCAGCAGCTTTACATCGGAGACTGAAGCTTTCTTT,CASSFTSETEAFF
TRBJ2-3,TRBV5-1,TRBD1,15,-,TGCGCCAGCAGCTTGGACAGGGGGTACACAGATACGCAGTATTTT,CASSLDRGYTDTQYF
TRBJ1-4,TRBV6-5,-,12,-,TGTGCCAGCAGGCAGGGTAGGGAAAAACTGTTTTTT,CASRQGREKLFF
TRBJ1-6,TRBV9,TRBD1,13,-,TGTGCCAGCAGGGGGACAGCCGATTCACCCCTCCACTTT,CASRGTADSPLHF
TRBJ1-2,TRBV14,-,15,-,TGTGCCAGCAGCCAAGTTAAACAGGGCGGGTATGGCTACACCTTC,CASSQVKQGGYGYTF
TRBJ1-2,TRBV7-8,-,13,-,TGTGCCACCGGGGGCGGGGGGCGGCGTGGCTACACCTTC,CATGGGGRRGYTF
TRBJ2-3,TRBV5-8,TRBD2,15,-,TGTGCCAGCAGCGACGAGGCGGGAGTCGGAGATACGCAGTATTTT,CASSDEAGVGDTQYF
TRBJ1-2,TRBV5-1,-,17,-,TGCGCCAGCAGCCGGATGGGTCAGGCCCAAGTGGACTATGGCTACACCTTC,CASSRMGQAQVDYGYTF
TRBJ2-5,TRBV20-1,-,11,-,TGCAGTGCTAGAGATAGCAGGACCCAGTACTTC,CSARDSRTQYF
TRBJ1-1,TRBV30,-,13,-,TGTGCCTGGAGTGAAGTAGTTCGGACTGAAGCTTTCTTT,CAWSEVVRTEAFF
TRBJ2-7,TRBV7-9,TRBD2,11,-,TGCGGGGTAGCGGGGCCCTACGAGCAGTACTTC,CGVAGPYEQYF
TRBJ2-1,TRBV6-2/TRBV6-3,TRBD2,16,-,TGTGCCAGCAGCCTACAGAGACTAGCGGGAGACAATGAGCAGTTCTTC,CASSLQRLAGDNEQFF
TRBJ1-6,TRBV25-1,-,15,-,TGTGCCAGCAGTGCTGGGAGAAACTATAATTCACCCCTCCACTTT,CASSAGRNYNSPLHF
TRBJ2-7,TRBV12-3/TRBV12-4,-,11,-,TGTGCCAGCAGTCTACCGGGCGAGCAGTACTTC,CASSLPGEQYF
TRBJ1-5,TRBV30,-,14,-,TGTGCCTGGAGTGTACCGGGGGTCCCGGGGCCCCAGCATTTT,CAWSVPGVPGPQHF
TRBJ1-1,TRBV5-1,-,13,-,TGCGCCAGCAGCTCGCTTAGAAAGGGGGAAGCTTTCTTT,CASSSLRKGEAFF
TRBJ1-6,TRBV30,TRBD1,12,once,TGTGCCTGGAGTGTAGTGGGACAGGGGTTCCACTTT,CAWSVVGQGFHF
TRBJ1-1,TRBV30,TRBD1,12,-,TGTGCCTGGAGTTATGGGACAGTTGAAGCTTTCTTT,CAWSYGTVEAFF
TRBJ2-2,TRBV7-7,TRBD1,15,many,TGTGCCAGCAGTCACAGGGGGCTGGGCACCGGGGAGCTGTTTTTT,CASSHRGLGTGELFF
TRBJ2-3,TRBV5-6,TRBD2,16,-,TGTGCCAGCAGCTTGGTGGGGACTAGCGGGACAGATACGCAGTATTTT,CASSLVGTSGTDTQYF
TRBJ2-3,TRBV7-2,-,15,-,TGTGCCAGCAGCCGCAGGAAACAGGGCACAGATACGCAGTATTTT,CASSRRKQGTDTQYF
TRBJ1-2,TRBV9,-,15,many,TGTGCCAGCAGCGTAGGGGGCTCACTGCGCTATGGCTACACCTTC,CASSVGGSLRYGYTF
TRBJ2-1,TRBV25-1,TRBD1,15,-,TGTGCCAGTACCGCAGGGGGACAATCCTACAATGAGCAGTTCTTC,CASTAGGQSYNEQFF
TRBJ2-1,TRBV19,TRBD2,16,-,TGTGCCAGTAGACCGACTAGCGGGTTGTCCTACAATGAGCAGTTCTTC,CASRPTSGLSYNEQFF
TRBJ2-7,TRBV19,-,13,-,TGTGCCAGTAGGCTGACTAACGCCGGGGAGCAGTACTTC,CASRLTNAGEQYF
TRBJ1-4,TRBV5-6,-,14,-,TGTGCCAGCACCCAGTCAGCAACTAATGAAAAACTGTTTTTT,CASTQSATNEKLFF
TRBJ1-2,TRBV5-1,TRBD1,14,once,TGCGCCAGCAGCTTCGGGGACAGGAACTATGGCTACACCTTC,CASSFGDRNYGYTF
TRBJ1-4,TRBV10-3,TRBD1,15,once,TGTGCCATCAGGCCGGGACAGGGGAATAATGAAAAACTGTTTTTT,CAIRPGQGNNEKLFF